This TCR beta chain was retrieved from a study of beta chain features in type 1 diabetes (dated by TCRdb to 2016 to 2019). Describing the broader study: Mean age, gender distribution, total cell number and subset yield were not different between patients and healthy donors. In the study, TCRB repertoires of sorted circulating CD4+ T cell subsets from recently diagnosed type 1 diabetes patients were compared with those of matched healthy donors. Across all samples, almost 110 million sorted cells were examined, and cell number per subset correlated strongly with RNA yield. Naive and central memory subsets were obtained from all 30 or so donors, but regulatory and stem cell-like memory subsets were isolated from only 8 patients and roughly 8 healthy donors. Paper-wide results and their limitations: HLA sub-analyses involved small numbers of individuals, so any influence of HLA type on TCRB rearrangement remained unresolved. At VDJ recombination sites, patients with type 1 diabetes made fewer insertions and deleted more nucleotides, a pattern implying thymic rearrangement abnormalities. The naive, central memory and regulatory TCRB repertoires appeared to resemble one another more closely among patients than among healthy donors. Sequencing cDNA rather than genomic DNA could over-represent highly expressing activated cells, although activation and CD3 levels did not differ between groups. Shorter templates might have been favored by PCR, but patient and control samples were amplified and corrected together, so both groups would have been affected equally by any skew. In all four CD4+ subsets, TCRB CDR3 length was moderately but significantly shorter in type 1 diabetes patients.

Each donor gave one peripheral blood draw, averaging roughly 100 mL, which was collected into heparinised tubes. A BD FACSAria II and a panel including CD45RO, CCR7, CD25, CD127, CD95 and CD27 were used to sort naive, central memory, regulatory and stem cell-like memory CD4+ T cells. Purity was above 95% for every sorted population. PBMCs were isolated right away by Lymphoprep density gradient centrifugation and were stained directly, without culture. So that batch effects would be minimized, each experiment stained and sorted samples in pairs, pairing one healthy donor with one patient. The entire isolated RNA was reverse transcribed using the High Capacity cDNA Reverse Transcription Kit, and thus expressed TCRB transcripts were sequenced. Naive, central memory and regulatory T cell samples underwent deep immunoSEQ sequencing, averaging around 3.7 million total reads per sample. Sorted cells were lysed in RLT buffer, and RNA was extracted using DNase-treated RNeasy Micro or Mini kits according to cell number. Each cell subset was processed separately to prevent cross-contamination, with patient and healthy donor samples processed together. TCRB sequences were amplified from cDNA with the immunoSEQ multiplex PCR, producing 87-bp fragments spanning the CDR3 region. Sequencing of the amplicons was performed on the Illumina HiSeq platform. On the authors' methods: Synthetic template baselines were used to correct PCR bias computationally, reads within Hamming distance 2 were collapsed together, and singletons that could not be merged were discarded. Reads were aligned against IMGT so that V, D and J genes, CDR3 length and insertions or deletions at six rearrangement sites could be assigned. Clonotype counts were normalized to sorted cell number within each subset before computing true diversity and Gini coefficients with the tcR R package. The overlap coefficient, calculated on TCRB nucleotide sequences, was used to measure repertoire sharing. Out-of-frame TCRB sequences from naive cells were analyzed to stand in for the pre-selection repertoire. This is the immuneACCESS table as TCRdb keeps it, with only in-frame sequences that have V and J called. A part of the clones is gone; compared with another copy, unresolved V genes explain less than half, and the rest is unexplained. V and J calls and clone size are given by that table; D and trimming were obtained from the DNA. The sample table shows 350,000 to 450,000 clones, and approximately 16% are seen once. The ten largest clonotypes hold approximately 0.02% of the sample.

Measured from the cysteine to the phenylalanine, the CDR3 is 14 residues long. Kept here is only the CDR3 DNA, which spans 42 bases and is read in frame from base 1. The germline V gene (reference sequence) supplies CDR1 LNHDA and CDR2 SQIVND. V is reduced by 7 bases and J by 0 bases, leaving a spacing of 9 bases between them. Worth noting for this clone: Its antigen is not yet known. No much larger clone is present one base from it, and per-base qualities are unavailable.

This receptor was identified in a woman between 18 and 29 years old in good health. Sample: naive CD4+ T cells from blood. The cell subset or site label of this sample denotes: true naive CD4+ T cells. The rearranged segments are TRBV19 and TRBJ2-2, with a tentative D gene TRBD1 over 5 matching bases. The nucleotides read TGTGCCAGTAATGGGGCTACGAACACCGGGGAGCTGTTTTTT. Its amino acids are CASNGATNTGELFF.